The source of this T cell receptor (beta chain) is a study of T cells after yellow fever vaccination. By share, this clonotype ranks as medium-sized (0.01 to 0.1%). With V trimmed by 0 bases and J by 5 bases, 0 bases remained unmatched. The CDR3 sequence is 13 residues long. TCRdb reprocessed the 5' RACE reads with MiXCR, giving one entry per CDR3 protein. The sample lists under 5,000 distinct CDR3 sequences, approximately 8% occurring once. Findings and limits, study-wide: Overlap between CD4 and CD8 compartments was detected for a small share of clonotypes.

The TCR originated in a man aged 30-40 years who received the YFV17D yellow fever vaccine. J is TRBJ1-2 and V is TRBV12-3 or TRBV12-4; TRBD1 agrees at 7 bases. Sequenced material: PBMCs, either bulk or a sorted T-cell subset (CD4+, CD8+, memory, or dextramer-sorted; not recorded which), taken 15 days after the yellow fever booster vaccination. CDR3 amino acids: CASSLAQGYGYTF. The CDR3 bases are TGTGCCAGCAGTTTAGCACAGGGGTATGGCTACACCTTC.